This T cell receptor beta chain stems from a study of cytomegalovirus exposure and HLA in healthy donors. Study background: Around 78 million unique TCR sequences came from HLA-typed donors in an early release. Notes on the study in general: The listing of 160 or so TCR beta chains classed them as cytomegalovirus-associated. Reportedly, fewer N-insertions than the roughly 600-donor mean appeared in an Asian-associated ancestry cluster in a later analysis.

Points on this clone: Its target is not known.

13 Jbeta primers and 60 Vbeta primers were used for the PCR. The data were produced by immunoSEQ multiplex PCR, yet TCRdb's version contains in-frame clones alone and is incomplete. The data show some 120,000 clones, with about 80% seen just once and more than 3% held by the top ten. Sequencing was done on a sample of PBMCs. This receptor was taken from a male donor in good health and CMV-seronegative.

The CDR3, as DNA: TGTGCCAGCAGTTACAGAGAGACAGGGTTGGGAAACACCATATATTTT. Translation: CASSYRETGLGNTIYF. The rearrangement joins TRBV6-5 to TRBJ1-3; 7 positions agree with TRBD1. The CDR3 runs 16 residues. With V trimmed by 2 bases and J by 4 bases, 8 bases remained unmatched. Germline-derived CDR1 and CDR2 are MNHEY and SVGAGI.